This T cell receptor (beta chain) originates from a study of T cells in Graves' hyperthyroidism and ophthalmopathy (dated by TCRdb to between 2018 and 2020). Study-wide context: Peripheral blood was sampled at the time of initial diagnosis, prior to any treatment. Once sampling was done, hyperthyroidism patients were given methimazole at a starting dose of 30 mg daily, whereas ophthalmopathy patients were given high-dose intravenous methylprednisolone. An independent validation cohort of around 20 hyperthyroidism patients and approximately 17 patients who later progressed to ophthalmopathy tested prospective prediction of ophthalmopathy. TCR Vbeta CDR3 sequencing of 130 to 150 peripheral blood samples (over 40 ophthalmopathy, 75 or so hyperthyroidism and about 17 progressor patients) is reported in the paper. The roughly 90 discovery patients were divided at random into training and test sets in a 7:3 ratio. In about 6 Graves' hyperthyroidism patients, the study also compared T-cell repertoires from thyroid tissue with T-cell repertoires from blood. To identify TCR V-J signatures that set the groups apart, the researchers used a discovery cohort of about a hundred patients, made up of under 50 with Graves' ophthalmopathy and some 58 with stable Graves' hyperthyroidism.

Looking up the germline V gene yields CDR1 SGHAT and CDR2 FQNNGV. The CDR3 contains 14 residues, cysteine and phenylalanine counted. The entry retains the CDR3 DNA only, 42 bases that are in frame from base 1. Trimming at the junction amounts to 1 base on V and 7 bases on J, and the germline ends lie 10 bases apart. Ophthalmopathy patients had moderately to severely active disease, with a Clinical Activity Score of 3 or more, a NOSPECS grade of 4 or more, and a disease duration of less than 3 months. Patients with uncontrolled infections, other autoimmune diseases, pregnancy or lactation were excluded. Diagnoses relied on clinical symptoms, serum thyroxine and TRAb, thyroid ultrasound and orbital computed tomography. PBMCs were separated from under 12 ml of fresh peripheral blood using Ficoll-Paque density gradient centrifugation. Trizol reagent was used to extract total RNA, and RNA quality was then checked on an Agilent 2100 Bioanalyzer.

Turning to this clonotype: No cognate antigen has been identified for it. The record has no base qualities; no much larger clone is one base away.

TCR beta CDR3 regions were amplified from RNA transcripts. The first round of RT-PCR for the TCR CDR3 was performed with the HTBI primer set and the Qiagen OneStep RT-PCR kit. Libraries were constructed in a second round of multiplex PCR, after which size selection and purification were performed. Paired-end sequencing of the libraries was performed with 100 bp reads on an Illumina HiSeq2000. The study's processing was this. Raw data were processed with SOAPnuke, discarding reads with adapters, uncalled bases, mean Phred below 15, or no exact constant-primer or identifier match. High-quality paired reads were merged using COPE v1.2.5, and each unique nucleotide sequence was defined as a clonotype. MiTCR v1.1 was used to align clonotypes to the IMGT TRBV, TRBD and TRBJ reference segments. The analysis included only V-J combinations with a frequency above 0.0001, which together covered around 99% of the repertoires. The TCS score was defined as F50 (clonal expansion) divided by E x V (chaos), with BLOSUM62-based TCRdist calculated between CDR3 peptides within each V-J. Welch's t-statistics and random forest reduced around 510 V-J features to 13, which were used in a naive Bayes classifier (R e1071). In-frame beta chains were kept once TCRdb had trimmed the public reads at Q25 with fastp and called clones with MiXCR. When rows share a CDR3 protein, they turn into one entry using the most common DNA and genes. TCRdb's processing, not the study's, gives the V and J calls here. In this sample the table shows under 600,000 distinct CDR3 sequences, about a sixth of which occur a single time. Less than 3.5% of the sample is taken by the ten largest.

Overall results and qualifications from the work: In validation, the model predicted progression to ophthalmopathy with around 71% sensitivity and 72% to 85% specificity, a median of approximately 6.5 months before onset. Blood samples also contained most of the expanded thyroid clonotypes (frequency above 0.001), which suggests that blood repertoires may reflect thyroid immune responses. Sample size was not statistically predetermined, and blinding of investigators to group allocation was not performed. A model built on a 13 V-J signature distinguished ophthalmopathy from stable hyperthyroidism, reaching about 88% sensitivity and approximately 83% specificity in cross-validation and 80%/75% in testing.

This receptor was obtained from a woman in her forties with Graves' ophthalmopathy. Sequenced input: blood. The sequence is built from TRBV11-2 and TRBJ1-4, with the D gene call left open. The CDR3: CASSLAGISEKLFF. The nucleotides read TGTGCCAGCAGCTTAGCAGGCATTTCTGAAAAACTGTTTTTT.